This TCR beta chain is drawn from a study of blood T cell repertoires in COVID-19. Germline CDR1 KGHDR, CDR2 SFDVKD. The CDR3 spans 14 residues. Trimming pared 6 bases from V and 2 bases from J, leaving 13 bases between. Clones were sequenced by immunoSEQ multiplex PCR, and TCRdb holds only the in-frame ones, with some missing. The sample carries nearly 350,000 clones, more than 75% recorded once. The genes are TRBV24-1 and TRBJ2-7; the D is unclear. Sequencing input: peripheral blood. This clonotype originated in a woman aged 18-29 years who had recovered from COVID-19. CDR3 sequence: CATSLGPLAYEQYV. In DNA, the CDR3 is TGTGCCACCAGTTTGGGTCCCCTAGCCTACGAGCAGTACGTC.